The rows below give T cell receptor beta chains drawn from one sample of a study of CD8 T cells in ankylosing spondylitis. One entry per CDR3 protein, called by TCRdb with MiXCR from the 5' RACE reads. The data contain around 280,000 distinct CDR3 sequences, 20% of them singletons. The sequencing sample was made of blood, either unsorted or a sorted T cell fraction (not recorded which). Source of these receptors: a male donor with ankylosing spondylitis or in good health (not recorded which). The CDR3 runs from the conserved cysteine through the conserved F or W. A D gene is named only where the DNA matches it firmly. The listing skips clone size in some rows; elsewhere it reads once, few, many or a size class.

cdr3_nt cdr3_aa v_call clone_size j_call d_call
TGTGCCAGCAGCTTAGATTCTAGCACAGATACGCAGTATTTT CASSLDSSTDTQYF TRBV28 many TRBJ2-3 .
TGCAGTGCTAGGACTGGGGGCTTATCCTACAATGAGCAGTTCTTC CSARTGGLSYNEQFF TRBV20-1 few TRBJ2-1 .
TGCAGCGTTGGGGCCCTACTAGCGGGAAGAGTTGGAGATACGCAGTATTTT CSVGALLAGRVGDTQYF TRBV29-1 few TRBJ2-3 TRBD2
TGCAGTGCTAGTCATAGGGATCAGCCCCAGCATTTT CSASHRDQPQHF TRBV20-1 many TRBJ1-5 .
TGCAGTGCCGGTCGAGGAGCGGGGGGAAATCTCAATGAGCAGTTCTTC CSAGRGAGGNLNEQFF TRBV20-1 . TRBJ2-1 TRBD2
TGTGCCAGCTCCCGCCTCGGACAGGGGGCCGCAGATACGCAGTATTTT CASSRLGQGAADTQYF TRBV18 . TRBJ2-3 TRBD1
TGTGCCAGCAGTTGGGGAAAGGGAGGCCCGGGACTAGCGCGTAGAGATACGCAGTATTTT CASSWGKGGPGLARRDTQYF TRBV12-3/TRBV12-4 . TRBJ2-3 TRBD2
TGTGCCAGCGCAACCTACGCAGGCACTGAAGCTTTCTTT CASATYAGTEAFF TRBV6-1 . TRBJ1-1 .
TGTGCCAGCAGCCCCCCCGGGCGCTCTGGAAACACCATATATTTT CASSPPGRSGNTIYF TRBV6-1 few TRBJ1-3 .
TGCAGCGTTGAAGCAATGCGGGGCAGCTCTGGAAACACCATATATTTT CSVEAMRGSSGNTIYF TRBV29-1 . TRBJ1-3 .
TGTGCCTGGAAGCAGGGGTTAAATGAAAAACTGTTTTTT CAWKQGLNEKLFF TRBV30 . TRBJ1-4 .
TGCGCCAGCAGCTTGGAACTAGCGGTGGCAGAGACCCAGTACTTC CASSLELAVAETQYF TRBV5-1 . TRBJ2-5 TRBD2
TGTGCCAGCAGTGGACAGGGCTGGCCCCAGCATTTT CASSGQGWPQHF TRBV2 . TRBJ1-5 TRBD1
TGCGCCAGCAGCTTGATTCCAGGTGACTATGGCTACACCTTC CASSLIPGDYGYTF TRBV5-1 many TRBJ1-2 .
TGTGCCACCAGTGATGGCAGGGAGATTGACAATGAGCAGTTCTTC CATSDGREIDNEQFF TRBV24-1 . TRBJ2-1 .
TGCGTCAGCCGGGAGGGCAGCACAACCTCAGATACGCAGTATTTT CVSREGSTTSDTQYF TRBV5-1 . TRBJ2-3 TRBD2
TGTGCCAGCAGTTTATTAGGGAACGACAGATTGGGGGGCTACACCTTC CASSLLGNDRLGGYTF TRBV27 . TRBJ1-2 .
TGTGCCAGCAGTTACCGCCGGACTAGCGGATACCAAGAGACCCAGTACTTC CASSYRRTSGYQETQYF TRBV6-5 . TRBJ2-5 TRBD2
TGTGCCAGCAGTCCTGTAGCGGGAGGGGGCACAGATACGCAGTATTTT CASSPVAGGGTDTQYF TRBV12-3/TRBV12-4 . TRBJ2-3 TRBD2
TGTGCCAGCAGTGAATGGGGACAGGGGGCTGCAGATACGCAGTATTTT CASSEWGQGAADTQYF TRBV25-1 . TRBJ2-3 TRBD1
TGTGCCAGCAGTTCCTTTTTTCGGGACAGGTCTAACGGGGAGCTGTTTTTT CASSSFFRDRSNGELFF TRBV27 . TRBJ2-2 TRBD1
TGTGCCAGCAGTTTTGATTCGGCTGGCTACACCTTC CASSFDSAGYTF TRBV12-3/TRBV12-4 . TRBJ1-2 .
TGTGCCAGCAGCAAAGGGCCTCCGACAGGGGAATATGGCTACACCTTC CASSKGPPTGEYGYTF TRBV21-1 few TRBJ1-2 .
TGTGCCACCAGTGATCTCCGACAGGGGTTTCGAGATGAGCAGTTCTTC CATSDLRQGFRDEQFF TRBV24-1 few TRBJ2-1 TRBD1
TGTGCCAGCAGCCAAGGGGGACGGGACACCAAAGAGACCCAGTACTTC CASSQGGRDTKETQYF TRBV4-2 many TRBJ2-5 .
TGTGCCAGCAGCCAAGGTGTTGACAGGGGGCGGAAGACCCAGTACTTC CASSQGVDRGRKTQYF TRBV4-2 . TRBJ2-5 TRBD1
TGCAGTGCTAGCCCGGGGCTTAACAATGAGCAGTTCTTC CSASPGLNNEQFF TRBV20-1 . TRBJ2-1 .
TGTGCCAGCAGCCAAGCCCTCGTGGGGCTAGCAAACACCGGGGAGCTGTTTTTT CASSQALVGLANTGELFF TRBV4-2 few TRBJ2-2 .
TGTGCCAGGAAGTCCCACCCCGTCTCAGATACGCAGTATTTT CARKSHPVSDTQYF TRBV21-1 few TRBJ2-3 .
TGTGCCAGCAGTCCCCCGACGAACACTGAAGCTTTCTTT CASSPPTNTEAFF TRBV12-3/TRBV12-4 . TRBJ1-1 .
TGCAGCGTTGGTAGCGGGAGCACAGATACGCAGTATTTT CSVGSGSTDTQYF TRBV29-1 few TRBJ2-3 TRBD2
TGTGCCAGCACCATTAGCGGGGGGGCCTCCAATGAGCAGTTCTTC CASTISGGASNEQFF TRBV12-3/TRBV12-4 few TRBJ2-1 TRBD2
TGTGCCAGCAGCGGACCGGGACAGGAGCTAAACTATGGCTACACCTTC CASSGPGQELNYGYTF TRBV9 . TRBJ1-2 TRBD1
TGCGCCAGCAGCTTGGAGGGGGTTGCGACTAATGAAAAACTGTTTTTT CASSLEGVATNEKLFF TRBV5-1 . TRBJ1-4 .
TGTGCCAGCCAGGACAGAAGCTCCTATAATTCACCCCTCCACTTT CASQDRSSYNSPLHF TRBV2 . TRBJ1-6 .
TGCGCCAGCAGGGGCAGCGGGAGAAGCACAGATACGCAGTATTTT CASRGSGRSTDTQYF TRBV10-2 . TRBJ2-3 TRBD2
TGTGCCAGCTCACCAAAGACAGGGTCCCTCAATGAGCAGTTCTTC CASSPKTGSLNEQFF TRBV18 . TRBJ2-1 TRBD1
TGTGCCAGCAGTTCCTCCCGGGTCCGGCGATCGGAGACCCAGTACTTC CASSSSRVRRSETQYF TRBV12-3/TRBV12-4 many TRBJ2-5 .
TGCGCCAGCAGATACGACAGGGGCCTGTGGCCCCAGCATTTT CASRYDRGLWPQHF TRBV5-1 few TRBJ1-5 TRBD1